This paragraph reports one T cell receptor beta chain. There are 12 residues in the CDR3. Trimming left V 7 bases short and J 6 bases short, with 13 bases between. Per germline, CDR1 SNHLY and CDR2 FYNNEI. This record belongs to a study of control samples from healthy donors and cancer patients. TCRdb's copy holds only in-frame clones and misses some; the assay was immunoSEQ multiplex PCR. Of 150,000 or so clones in the sample, just under 95% are singletons; the top ten hold 4.5% to 7%. Material: blood. The rearrangement uses TRBV2 and TRBJ2-7; D might be TRBD2 (6 bases). This TCR derives from a man between 18 and 29 years old in good health. The CDR3 here is CASIDPGGEQYF. The DNA of the CDR3 is TGTGCCAGCATCGACCCCGGGGGCGAGCAGTACTTC.